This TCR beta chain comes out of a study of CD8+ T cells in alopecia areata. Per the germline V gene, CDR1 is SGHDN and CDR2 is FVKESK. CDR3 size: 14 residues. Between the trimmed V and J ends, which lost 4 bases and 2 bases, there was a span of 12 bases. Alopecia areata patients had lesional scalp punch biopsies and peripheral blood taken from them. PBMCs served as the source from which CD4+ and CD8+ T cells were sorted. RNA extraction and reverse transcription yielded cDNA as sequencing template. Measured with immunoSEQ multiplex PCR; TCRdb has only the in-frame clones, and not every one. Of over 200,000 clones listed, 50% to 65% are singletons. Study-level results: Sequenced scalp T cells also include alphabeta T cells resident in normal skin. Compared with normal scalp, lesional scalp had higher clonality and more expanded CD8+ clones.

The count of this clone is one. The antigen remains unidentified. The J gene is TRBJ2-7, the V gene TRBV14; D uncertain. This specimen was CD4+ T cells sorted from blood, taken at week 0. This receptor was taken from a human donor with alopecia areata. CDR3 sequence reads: CASSRASIPYEQYF. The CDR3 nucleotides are TGTGCCAGCAGCCGGGCCAGTATACCCTACGAGCAGTACTTC.